Sequencing of this T cell receptor (beta chain) was carried out in a study of beta chain features in type 1 diabetes. The isolated RNA, all of it, was reverse transcribed, so expressed TCRB transcripts were what got sequenced. The table came from immunoSEQ multiplex PCR; TCRdb's copy has only in-frame clones and leaves some out. Among hundreds of thousands of clones, more than 65% were seen once, and the ten largest hold approximately 0.053%. One heparinised draw, averaging roughly 110 mL, was taken per donor. Naive, central memory, regulatory and stem cell-like memory cells within the CD4+ compartment were sorted using CD45RO/CCR7/CD25/CD127/CD95/CD27. Study-wide results and caveats: Naive, central memory and Treg TCRB repertoires seemed to resemble each other more closely in patients than they did in healthy donors. Insertion counts at VDJ junctions were lower in type 1 diabetes patients, who also showed more deletions there.

CDR3 length: 15 residues. V lost 0 bases and J lost 6, with 18 bases in between. Germline CDR1 reads GTSNPN; CDR2 reads SVGIG (reference sequence). About this clone itself: Antigen unknown.

The sequence was collected from a man aged 30-40 years in good health. V usage is TRBV30 and J usage is TRBJ2-7, with D possibly being TRBD2 (7 bases). The sequenced material came from naive CD4+ T cells from blood. The CDR3 is CAWSVGGDHPGEQYF. The CDR3 nucleotides read TGTGCCTGGAGTGTAGGGGGGGACCACCCAGGCGAGCAGTACTTC. Full variable domain (outside the CDR3, taken from reference TRBV30 and TRBJ2-7): SQTIHQWPATLVQPVGSPLSLECTVEGTSNPNLYWYRQAAGRGLQLLFYSVGIGQISSEVPQNLSASRPQDRQFILSSKKLLLSDSGFYLCAWSVGGDHPGEQYFGPGTRLTVT.